The table lists the clone carrying this T cell receptor beta chain with a count of one. Its target is unknown. Donors consisted of healthy bone marrow donors. The entry originates in a study of cytomegalovirus exposure and HLA in healthy donors. Study-level points and caveats: The classifier reportedly diagnosed cytomegalovirus status with high specificity and sensitivity.

The CDR3 length is 16 residues. CDR1 and CDR2 (germline): SGHNT, YYREEE (reference sequence). The junction had 9 bases not matched to a gene; V was cut back by 6 bases and J by 4 bases. The PCR had 60 Vbeta and 13 Jbeta primers. Assay used: immunoSEQ multiplex PCR; TCRdb lists only in-frame clones, some missing. The table has 150,000 to 200,000 clones, 70% to 90% seen once. The chain couples TRBV5-4 to TRBJ2-3, with TRBD2 identical over 12 bases. The source material was PBMCs. This sequence was found in a girl aged 5 to 17 in good health and CMV-seropositive. CDR3 DNA: TGTGCCAGCAAGTCTAGCGGGGGGGCCTTTGCAGATACGCAGTATTTT. It codes for CASKSSGGAFADTQYF.